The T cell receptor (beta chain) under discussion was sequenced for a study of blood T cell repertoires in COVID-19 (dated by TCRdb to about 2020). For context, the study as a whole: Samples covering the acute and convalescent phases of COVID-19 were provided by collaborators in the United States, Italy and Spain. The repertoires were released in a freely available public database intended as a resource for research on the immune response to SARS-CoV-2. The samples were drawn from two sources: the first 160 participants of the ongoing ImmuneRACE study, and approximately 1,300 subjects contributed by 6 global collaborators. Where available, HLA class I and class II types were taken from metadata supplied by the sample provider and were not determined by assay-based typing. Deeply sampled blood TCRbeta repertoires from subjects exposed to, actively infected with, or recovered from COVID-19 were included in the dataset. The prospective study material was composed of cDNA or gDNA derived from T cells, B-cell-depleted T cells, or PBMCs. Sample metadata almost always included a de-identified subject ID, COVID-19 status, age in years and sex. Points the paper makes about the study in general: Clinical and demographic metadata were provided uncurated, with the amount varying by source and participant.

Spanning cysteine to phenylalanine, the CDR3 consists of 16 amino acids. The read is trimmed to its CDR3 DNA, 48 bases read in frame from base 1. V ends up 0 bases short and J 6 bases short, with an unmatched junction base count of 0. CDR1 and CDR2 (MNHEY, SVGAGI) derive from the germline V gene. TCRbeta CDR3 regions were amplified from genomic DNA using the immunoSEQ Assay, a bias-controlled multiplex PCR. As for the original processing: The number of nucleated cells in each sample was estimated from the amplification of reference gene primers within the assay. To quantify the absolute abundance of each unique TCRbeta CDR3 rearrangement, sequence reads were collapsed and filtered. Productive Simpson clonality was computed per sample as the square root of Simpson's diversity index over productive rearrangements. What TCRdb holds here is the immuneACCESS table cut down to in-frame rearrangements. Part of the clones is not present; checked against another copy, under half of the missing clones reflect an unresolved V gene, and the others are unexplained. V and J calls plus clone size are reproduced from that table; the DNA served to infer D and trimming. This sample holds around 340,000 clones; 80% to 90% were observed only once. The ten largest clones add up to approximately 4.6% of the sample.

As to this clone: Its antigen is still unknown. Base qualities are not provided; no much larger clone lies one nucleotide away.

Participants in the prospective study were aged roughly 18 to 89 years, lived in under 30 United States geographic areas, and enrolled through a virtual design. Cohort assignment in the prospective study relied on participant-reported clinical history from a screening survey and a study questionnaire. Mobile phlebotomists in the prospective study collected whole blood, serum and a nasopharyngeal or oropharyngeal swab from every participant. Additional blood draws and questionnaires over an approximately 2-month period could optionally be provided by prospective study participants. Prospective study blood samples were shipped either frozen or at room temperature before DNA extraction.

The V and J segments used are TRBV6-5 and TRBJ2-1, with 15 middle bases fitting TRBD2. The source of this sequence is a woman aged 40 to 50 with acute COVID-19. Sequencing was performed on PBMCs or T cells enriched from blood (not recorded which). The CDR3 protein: CASSYSGLAGGNEQFF. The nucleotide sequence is TGTGCCAGCAGTTACTCGGGACTAGCGGGGGGCAATGAGCAGTTCTTC.